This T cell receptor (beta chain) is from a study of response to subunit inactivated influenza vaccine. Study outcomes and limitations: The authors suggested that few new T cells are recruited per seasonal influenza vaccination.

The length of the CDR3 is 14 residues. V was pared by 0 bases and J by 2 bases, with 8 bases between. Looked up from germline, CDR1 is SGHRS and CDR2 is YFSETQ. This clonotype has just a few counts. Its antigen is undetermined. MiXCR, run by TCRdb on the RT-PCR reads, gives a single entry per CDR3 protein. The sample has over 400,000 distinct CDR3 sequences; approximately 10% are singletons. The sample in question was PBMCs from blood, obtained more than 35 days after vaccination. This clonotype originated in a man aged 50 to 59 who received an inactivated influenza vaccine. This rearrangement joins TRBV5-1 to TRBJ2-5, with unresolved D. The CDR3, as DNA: TGCGCCAGCAGCTTGGTGCAGGCACAAGAGACCCAGTACTTC. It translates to CASSLVQAQETQYF. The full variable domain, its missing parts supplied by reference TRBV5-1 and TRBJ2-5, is KAGVTQTPRYLIKTRGQQVTLSCSPISGHRSVSWYQQTPGQGLQFLFEYFSETQRNKGNFPGRFSGRQFSNSRSEMNVSTLELGDSALYLCASSLVQAQETQYFGPGTRLLVL.